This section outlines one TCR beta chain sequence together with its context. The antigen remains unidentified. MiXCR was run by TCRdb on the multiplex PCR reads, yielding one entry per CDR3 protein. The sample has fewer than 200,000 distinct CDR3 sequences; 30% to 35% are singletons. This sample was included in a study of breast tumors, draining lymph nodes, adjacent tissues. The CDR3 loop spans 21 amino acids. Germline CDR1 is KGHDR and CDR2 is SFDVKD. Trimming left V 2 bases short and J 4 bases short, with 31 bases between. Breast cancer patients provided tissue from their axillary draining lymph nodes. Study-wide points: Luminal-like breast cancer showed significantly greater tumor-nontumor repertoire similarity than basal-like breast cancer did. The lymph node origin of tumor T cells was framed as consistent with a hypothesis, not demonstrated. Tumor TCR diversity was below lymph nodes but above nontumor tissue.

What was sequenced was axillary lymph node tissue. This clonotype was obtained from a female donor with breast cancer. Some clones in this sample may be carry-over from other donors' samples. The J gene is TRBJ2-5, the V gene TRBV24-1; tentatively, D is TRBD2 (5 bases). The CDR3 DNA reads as TGTGCCACCAGTGATTCTAGGGTCAACTACGAGCAGACACCAGAGGGAGAGACCCAGTACTTC. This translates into CATSDSRVNYEQTPEGETQYF.